This T cell receptor (beta chain) stems from a study of shared clonotypes between healthy human individuals. The wider study: CD8 memory received one plate per donor, CD8 naive two, CD4 memory three and CD4 naive three. Study-wide results and limits: Sample collection involved blood only; tissue repertoires are likely different.

Clones were read by immunoSEQ multiplex PCR, and TCRdb kept only the in-frame ones, dropping some. This table holds hundreds of thousands of clones, about two thirds found once. Trimming pared 4 bases from V and 0 bases from J, leaving 7 bases between. Per the germline V gene, CDR1 is SGHRS and CDR2 is YFSETQ. The CDR3 spans 13 residues. On this clone: Its antigen is still unknown.

The study enrolled healthy HIV-negative adults without recent acute infections or vaccinations as donors. Each donor was a Caucasian adult residing in Nashville, Tennessee. The V gene is TRBV5-1, the J gene TRBJ2-5, with D unclear. The TCR comes from a woman aged 30 to 39 in good health. Sequencing was performed on memory CD4+ T cells sorted from blood. Subset: CD45RA-negative fraction. This chain's CDR3 is CASSGDNQETQYF. As DNA, the CDR3 is TGCGCCAGCAGCGGCGACAACCAAGAGACCCAGTACTTC.